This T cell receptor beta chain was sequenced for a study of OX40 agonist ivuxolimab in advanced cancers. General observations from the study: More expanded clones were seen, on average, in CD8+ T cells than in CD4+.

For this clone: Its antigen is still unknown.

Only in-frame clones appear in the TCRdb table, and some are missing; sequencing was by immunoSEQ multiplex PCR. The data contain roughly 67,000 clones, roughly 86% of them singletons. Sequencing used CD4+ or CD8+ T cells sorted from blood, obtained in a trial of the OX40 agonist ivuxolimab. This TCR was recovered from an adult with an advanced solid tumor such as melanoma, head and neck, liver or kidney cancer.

The CDR3 spells CASSVGQWSYEQYF. DNA of the CDR3: TGTGCCAGCAGTGTGGGACAGTGGTCCTACGAGCAGTACTTC. The genes are TRBV6-5 and TRBJ2-7, with 7 bases lining up with TRBD1. Per the germline V gene, CDR1 is MNHEY and CDR2 is SVGAGI. The V and J ends lost 5 bases and 1 base, in that order; junction bases with no gene match: 5. The CDR3 runs 14 residues.